The entry below gives a single T cell receptor (beta chain) sequence along with its context. Enrollees, about 18 to 95 years old, lived in 24 US areas. The sample is drawn from a study of blood T cell repertoires in COVID-19. Per germline, CDR1 SNHLY and CDR2 FYNNEI. Between the trimmed V and J ends, which lost 8 bases and 4 bases, there was a span of 8 bases. This CDR3 has 11 amino acids. The repertoire was sequenced with immunoSEQ multiplex PCR; TCRdb's copy has only in-frame clones and lacks some. The sample carries about 320,000 clones, about nine tenths recorded once. The material sequenced was PBMCs or T cells enriched from blood (not recorded which). The TCR originated in a man between 60 and 75 years old who had recovered from COVID-19. This sequence joins TRBV2 and TRBJ1-2; possibly TRBD1 for D (5 bases). In DNA form, the CDR3 reads TGTGCCAGCGGTCAGGGCTATGGCTACACCTTC. This translates into CASGQGYGYTF.